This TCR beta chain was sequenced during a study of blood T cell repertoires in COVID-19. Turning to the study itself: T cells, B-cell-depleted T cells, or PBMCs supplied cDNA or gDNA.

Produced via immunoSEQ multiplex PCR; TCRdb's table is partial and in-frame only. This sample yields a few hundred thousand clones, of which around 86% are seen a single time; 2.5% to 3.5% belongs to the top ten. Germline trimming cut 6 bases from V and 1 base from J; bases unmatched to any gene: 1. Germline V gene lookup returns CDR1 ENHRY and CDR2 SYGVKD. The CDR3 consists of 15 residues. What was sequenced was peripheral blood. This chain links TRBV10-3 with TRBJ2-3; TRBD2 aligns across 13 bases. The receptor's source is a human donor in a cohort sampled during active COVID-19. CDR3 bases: TGTGCCATCAGCGGGACTAGCGGGGGCACAGATACGCAGTATTTT. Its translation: CAISGTSGGTDTQYF.